This T cell receptor (beta chain) was identified in a study of blood T cells in healthy people across ages (dated by TCRdb to between 2015 and 2017). About the full investigation: In model experiments, roughly one uniquely barcoded TCR beta cDNA molecule per two T cells was captured by template switching. To track age-related changes in TCR beta repertoire diversity, the study relied on deep sequencing normalized with unique cDNA molecular identifiers. The donors were split into four age groups: young (average around 16 years), middle-aged (39), aged (more than 55) and long-lived (roughly 80). Donors of different ages were randomly distributed across sequencing lanes to avoid experimental bias. Using the same blood draw, the study looked at two additional independent replicas of 1 million unique cDNA reads for two donors, one aged 18 to 30 and the other aged 80 or older. Results and caveats for the whole study, not just this receptor: Because profiling used bulk unsorted PBMCs, naive and antigen-experienced compartments could not be compared conclusively. Total diversity estimates from one million sequenced T cells were considered lower bounds and underestimates. Compared with the aged group, more naive CD4+ T cells, fewer expanded clones and increased TCR diversity were shown by the long-lived group, suggesting age selection. Because donor CMV infection status was unknown, age-related changes in expanded clonotypes were potentially confounded. Observed TCR beta diversity per million T cells fell roughly linearly with age, and a significant reduction was already apparent by age about 43. There was a strong correlation between observed TCR beta diversity and the percentage of naive T cells measured by flow cytometry.

CDR1 and CDR2 (SGDLS, YYNGEE) derive from the germline V gene. CDR3 length: 13 amino acids, cysteine to phenylalanine. Here the CDR3 DNA is all that survives: 39 bases in frame from base 1. V loses 8 bases, J loses 5 bases, and the germline ends lie 15 bases apart. This clonotype has just a few counts. The antigen this receptor binds is unknown. Base qualities are not recorded, but no much larger clone differs from it by a single base. Libraries came from 5' RACE. The sample was run on an Illumina HiSeq 2500. A second roughly 6 to 11 cycle PCR used a sample-barcoded 5' primer and a J-beta primer mix. Each TCR beta cDNA molecule received a unique molecular identifier from a template-switch 5' adaptor carrying 12 random nucleotides. Each sample yielded at least 2.5 million CDR3-containing paired-end reads. All of the RNA was converted into first-strand cDNA using the Mint cDNA synthesis kit, with a TRBC-specific oligonucleotide serving as the primer. All cDNA was treated with uracil-DNA glycosylase and then went through a first 18-cycle PCR with the universal primers M1SS and BC2_uni_R. As for how the authors treated the data: Normalization of each sample was performed by random selection of 1 million high-quality reads, each carrying a distinct molecular identifier. Reads sharing molecular identifiers were discarded rather than binned into consensus sequences. MiTCR, with a Q25 quality threshold and the strictest error-elimination algorithm, was used for CDR3 identification, clonotype clustering and error correction. A nonparametric unseen species model with Euler transformation was used to estimate a lower bound on total TCR beta diversity. In TCRdb, the public reads were trimmed at Q25 with fastp and aligned with MiXCR, with productive beta chains retained. Each entry merges the rows of one CDR3 protein and shows their most common DNA and genes. The V and J calls were determined by TCRdb, not by the authors. For this sample there are around 800,000 distinct CDR3 sequences; approximately 55% appear just once. The top ten constitute roughly two fifths of the sample.

The donors were 40 or so Caucasian individuals from Russia, aged roughly 6 to 100 years, who were systemically healthy. Each donor gave ten milliliters of peripheral blood, collected into EDTA-treated Vacutainer tubes. Ficoll-Paque density-gradient centrifugation was used to isolate PBMCs, with at least 6.5 million per sample. Trizol reagent was used to extract total RNA from PBMCs, with at least 6 micrograms per sample. For every donor, flow cytometry on a PBMC aliquot measured the percentage of naive CD45RAhigh/CD27high T cells. The chain is assembled from TRBV9 and TRBJ2-3; the D gene lacks a confident call. The specimen was blood. This TCR was recovered from an elderly man in good health. The DNA sequence is given as TGTGCCAGACCCGACCCGCCCGTAGATACGCAGTATTTT. Translated, this gives CARPDPPVDTQYF. Outside the CDR3, residues come from the reference TRBV9 and TRBJ2-3 proteins, so the full variable domain is: DSGVTQTPKHLITATGQRVTLRCSPRSGDLSVYWYQQSLDQGLQFLIQYYNGEERAKGNILERFSAQQFPDLHSELNLSSLELGDSALYFCARPDPPVDTQYFGPGTRLTVL.